Below are 21 T cell receptor beta chains sequenced from a single sample in a study of blood T cell repertoires in COVID-19. Method: immunoSEQ multiplex PCR; TCRdb's copy keeps in-frame clones and lacks some. The sample records approximately 440,000 clones, less than 95% being singletons. The sequenced sample was PBMCs or T cells enriched from blood (not recorded which). These receptors all stem from a man younger than 35 who had recovered from COVID-19.

V and J are TRBV5-1 and TRBJ1-2, with TRBD1 matching 8 bases. The CDR3 covers 14 residues. The J segment lost 5 bases and the V segment lost 4 bases, leaving 7 bases of the junction unmatched. Germline V lookup: CDR1 SGHRS, CDR2 YFSETQ. CDR3 coding DNA: TGCGCCAGCAGCCCATCCGGGACAGGATATGGCTACACCTTC. Its protein product is CASSPSGTGYGYTF.

The chain is built from TRBV10-3 and TRBJ1-5, with a tentative D call TRBD1 (6 bases). The length of the CDR3 is 13 residues. The V gene lost 8 bases and the J gene lost 2 bases, with 10 bases spanning the gap. Looked up from germline, CDR1 is ENHRY and CDR2 is SYGVKD. The chain's CDR3 is CAISEGGNQPQHF. In DNA, the CDR3 is TGTGCCATCTCCGAGGGGGGCAATCAGCCCCAGCATTTT.

Only one count was recorded for this clone. The chain has TRBV7-8 and TRBJ2-3; 7 nucleotides agree with TRBD2. Per germline, CDR1 SGHVS and CDR2 FQNEAQ. This CDR3 is 16 amino acids long. Trimming removed 5 bases from V and 0 bases from J; junction bases left unmatched: 8. The CDR3 DNA reads as TGTGCCAGCAGCCGCCGGGCTAGCGGTAGCACAGATACGCAGTATTTT. Translating gives CASSRRASGSTDTQYF. Combining the CDR3 with reference TRBV7-8 and TRBJ2-3 gives the whole variable domain GAGVSQSPRYKVAKRGQDVALRCDPISGHVSLFWYQQALGQGPEFLTYFQNEAQLDKSGLPSDRFFAERPEGSVSTLKIQRTQQEDSAVYLCASSRRASGSTDTQYFGPGTRLTVL.

The gene calls are TRBV24-1 and TRBJ1-5; 7 bases are shared with TRBD1. Trimming took 4 bases from V and 6 from J; bases not matched to a gene: 2. Germline lookup yields CDR1 KGHDR and CDR2 SFDVKD. The CDR3 length is 13 residues. CDR3 region: CATSEGGVQPQHF. The DNA for the CDR3 is TGTGCCACCAGTGAAGGGGGCGTTCAGCCCCAGCATTTT.

The rearrangement joins TRBV7-3 to TRBJ1-2, with 9 bases that match TRBD1. The CDR3 sequence is 15 residues long. Germline-derived CDR1 and CDR2 are SGHTA and FQGTGA. The junction had 7 bases not matched to a gene; V was cut back by 5 bases and J by 3 bases. CDR3 region: CASSLGQGLDYGYTF. In nucleotides, the CDR3 is TGTGCCAGCAGCCTAGGACAGGGGCTTGACTATGGCTACACCTTC.

The chain couples TRBV9 to TRBJ2-1, with 8 bases fitting TRBD2. CDR3 length equals 15 residues. J lost 6 bases, V lost 0 bases, and 5 bases had no gene match. CDR1 SGDLS and CDR2 YYNGEE come from the germline V gene. CDR3 nucleotide sequence: TGTGCCAGCAGCGTAGCTGGGGGGACTAGCAATGAGCAGTTCTTC. The encoded protein is CASSVAGGTSNEQFF.

This sequence joins TRBV5-4 and TRBJ2-7; 11 bases agree with TRBD1. The J segment lost 3 bases and the V segment lost 4 bases, leaving 6 bases of the junction unmatched. CDR3 length: 15 amino acids. Germline loops: CDR1 SGHNT, CDR2 YYREEE (reference sequence). CDR3 amino acids: CASSPGQGVVYEQYF. The CDR3 nucleotides are TGTGCCAGCAGCCCGGGACAGGGGGTAGTCTACGAGCAGTACTTC.

The rearrangement links TRBV19 to TRBJ1-2; D is undetermined. There are 16 residues in the CDR3. Germline V gene lookup returns CDR1 LNHDA and CDR2 SQIVND (reference sequence). The V end was cut by 3 bases, the J end by 10 bases, with 24 bases between. Written as DNA, the CDR3 is TGTGCCAGTAGTATCCTCTGGCCCCAGGCACATATGGACTACACCTTC. The encoded protein is CASSILWPQAHMDYTF. The whole variable domain, remainder taken from reference TRBV19 and TRBJ1-2, is DGGITQSPKYLFRKEGQNVTLSCEQNLNHDAMYWYRQDPGQGLRLIYYSQIVNDFQKGDIAEGYSVSREKKESFPLTVTSAQKNPTAFYLCASSILWPQAHMDYTFGSGTRLTVV.

The chain couples TRBV30 to TRBJ1-4; the match to TRBD1 covers 11 bases. The trim removed 0 bases at V and 8 bases at J, leaving 14 bases unmatched. The CDR3 has 18 residues. Germline CDR1 reads GTSNPN; CDR2 reads SVGIG (reference sequence). The CDR3 bases are TGTGCCTGGAGTGTAACTCGTACCCCGGGACAGGGGGACGAAAAACTGTTTTTT. Protein sequence: CAWSVTRTPGQGDEKLFF.

The chain joins TRBV20-1 to TRBJ2-4; D possibly corresponds to TRBD2 (6 bases). V was trimmed by 3 bases and J by 1 base, leaving 7 bases between them. The CDR3 consists of 13 residues. Germline loops: CDR1 DFQATT, CDR2 SNEGSKA (reference sequence). CDR3 sequence reads: CSASGGAKNIQYF. The CDR3 DNA reads as TGCAGTGCTAGTGGAGGGGCCAAAAACATTCAGTACTTC.

The CDR3 loop is CASSLGLGERDEQFF. In DNA form, the CDR3 reads TGTGCCAGCAGCCTCGGACTAGGAGAGAGGGATGAGCAGTTCTTC. This chain connects TRBV3-1 (or the pseudogene TRBV3-2) to TRBJ2-1; 7 bases are a match to TRBD2. There are 15 residues in the CDR3. After removal of 4 bases from V and 8 bases from J, the junction contained 11 bases not matched to a gene. Germline CDR1 LGHDT, CDR2 YNNKEL (reference sequence).

V gene TRBV28 combines with J gene TRBJ2-1; 8 bases align to TRBD2. The CDR3 sequence is 17 residues long. The V and J ends lost 3 bases and 5 bases, in that order; junction bases with no gene match: 12. Germline V gives CDR1 MDHEN, CDR2 SYDVKM. CDR3 nucleotide sequence: TGTGCCAGCAGTTTCCCCAGCGGGAGAGAGCACAACAATGAGCAGTTCTTC. The encoded protein is CASSFPSGREHNNEQFF.

The chain is built from TRBV12-5 and TRBJ1-2; 9 bases fit TRBD1. Germline CDR1 is LGHNT and CDR2 is FRNRAP. The CDR3 runs to 15 residues. Losses at the gene ends were 0 bases for V and 7 bases for J; bases not matched to a gene: 6. CDR3 sequence: CASGLVLQGAFGYTF. The DNA of the CDR3 is TGTGCTAGTGGTTTGGTCTTACAGGGGGCCTTTGGCTACACCTTC.

The V and J genes are TRBV5-6 and TRBJ2-1, with 7 bases identical to TRBD1. Trimming at V came to 4 bases and at J to 6 bases, leaving 4 bases not matched to a gene. The CDR3 spans 13 residues. Germline lookup yields CDR1 SGHDT and CDR2 YYEEEE. The CDR3 DNA is TGTGCCAGCAGCCCGAGACAGGGCAATGAGCAGTTCTTC. It yields the protein CASSPRQGNEQFF.

On this clone itself: Other nucleotide sequences in the sample specify the same CDR3. The chain recombines TRBV18 with TRBJ1-2, with D tentatively TRBD1 (6 bases). Germline CDR1 and CDR2: KGHSH and LQKENI. The CDR3 covers 12 residues. Trimming took off 2 bases at V and 6 bases at J, with 7 bases between the two ends. The CDR3 spells CASSPSGDGYTF. The CDR3 nucleotides are TGTGCCAGCTCACCATCAGGGGATGGCTACACCTTC.

The gene calls are TRBV7-3 and TRBJ1-5, with D possibly being TRBD1 (5 bases). CDR1 is SGHTA, CDR2 FQGTGA, per germline. The CDR3 length is 16 residues. Trimming removed 8 bases from V and 2 bases from J, with 19 bases in between. The CDR3 reads CASPRGVTVGNQPQHF. CDR3 bases: TGTGCCAGCCCCCGTGGAGTGACAGTGGGCAATCAGCCCCAGCATTTT.

The table lists this clone with a few counts. V is TRBV7-7 and J is TRBJ2-2; the D gene is possibly TRBD2 (6 bases). V was pared by 2 bases and J by 1 base, with 14 bases between. CDR1 is SSHAT and CDR2 is FNYEAQ in the germline V gene (reference sequence). This CDR3 is built from 17 residues. CDR3: CASSLSPGSRNTGELFF. The CDR3 DNA is TGTGCCAGCAGCTTATCTCCCGGGAGTCGGAACACCGGGGAGCTGTTTTTT.

The V gene is TRBV18, the J gene TRBJ1-2, with D possibly being TRBD1 (5 bases). V lost 2 bases and J lost 6, with 19 bases in between. The CDR3 has 16 amino acids. The germline V gene has CDR1 KGHSH and CDR2 LQKENI. For the CDR3, the DNA is TGTGCCAGCTCACCAAAGGCCCGGCCAGGGAGGGATGGCTACACCTTC. Its translation is CASSPKARPGRDGYTF.

The V call is TRBV2, the J call TRBJ1-6; D perhaps matches TRBD1 (5 bases). V lost 9 bases to trimming and J lost 6 bases, with 12 bases between them. CDR3 size: 13 residues. Germline V gives CDR1 SNHLY, CDR2 FYNNEI. The CDR3 loop reads CARRQGGNSPLHF. Written as DNA, the CDR3 is TGTGCCAGGAGGCAGGGAGGTAATTCACCCCTCCACTTT.

A few counts support this clone. Here the CDR3 omits its conserved ending phenylalanine or tryptophan, so a read error is the likely source. It is unclear where the CDR3 begins or ends on the DNA, so no DNA is shown, and the CDR3 is as TCRdb lists it. This chain joins TRBV20-1 and TRBJ2-7; no check of the table's D call, TRBD2, against the DNA was made. Per germline, CDR1 DFQATT and CDR2 SNEGSKA (reference sequence). The CDR3 is 14 amino acids long, termini counted. The chain's CDR3 is CSASPPVTRQYFTI.

A remark on this clone: Other DNA variants within this sample encode the same CDR3. Here the CDR3 reads CASSRGGGEAFF. The CDR3 nucleotides read TGTGCCAGCAGTCGAGGGGGGGGTGAAGCTTTCTTT. The chain joins TRBV6-5 to TRBJ1-1; the D gene is possibly TRBD1 (6 bases). This CDR3 is 12 amino acids long. Germline assignment: CDR1 MNHEY and CDR2 SVGAGI. Trimming took off 5 bases at V and 7 bases at J, with 11 bases between the two ends.